Listed here are 16 T cell receptor beta chains from one sample, sequenced in a study of T cell responses to AZD1222 COVID-19 vaccine. Profiling relied on immunoSEQ multiplex PCR, and the TCRdb table lists in-frame clones only, not all of them. The data hold around 150,000 clones, with roughly 89% observed a single time. Sequenced material: peripheral blood, taken 28 days after the second dose of the MenACWY control vaccine. The receptors were sampled from an adult who received the MenACWY meningococcal vaccine as a control.

The chain employs TRBV6-2 or TRBV6-3 and TRBJ2-1; the match to TRBD2 covers 8 bases. Germline CDR1 MNHEY, CDR2 SVGEGT. This CDR3 is built from 14 residues. V dropped 2 bases and J dropped 9; count of bases not matched to a gene: 6. The CDR3 sequence: CASSYTGGPSEQFF. The CDR3 region has the DNA TGTGCCAGCAGTTACACGGGAGGGCCCAGTGAGCAGTTCTTC.

V usage is TRBV6-5 and J usage is TRBJ2-2, with 8 positions matching TRBD1. This CDR3 has 15 amino acids. Germline CDR1 MNHEY, CDR2 SVGAGI. The V and J ends lost 4 bases and 6 bases, in that order; junction bases with no gene match: 7. CDR3 in DNA: TGTGCCAGCAGTTTGACAGGGGCAGGAGCCGGGGAGCTGTTTTTT. Its translation: CASSLTGAGAGELFF.

This clone was counted a single time. Here the CDR3 reads CASSSGTSGYTF. The CDR3 DNA reads as TGTGCCAGCAGTTCCGGGACGTCGGGCTACACCTTC. The genes are TRBV28 and TRBJ1-2; D is perhaps TRBD1 (5 bases). The CDR3 length is 12 residues. V lost 4 bases and J lost 8, with 11 bases in between. Germline CDR1 reads MDHEN; CDR2 reads SYDVKM.

The rearrangement links TRBV18 to TRBJ2-1; 11 bases map to TRBD2. This CDR3 contains 15 residues. CDR1 is KGHSH and CDR2 is LQKENI in the germline V gene. The V gene end was trimmed by 3 bases and the J gene end by 3 bases; junction bases not matched to a gene: 1. The CDR3 nucleotides read TGTGCCAGCTCACCCACTAGCGGGAGCTACAATGAGCAGTTCTTC. Encoded protein: CASSPTSGSYNEQFF.

The chain recombines TRBV28 with TRBJ1-2; D is ambiguous. V lost 2 bases, J lost 8 bases, and 18 bases lay in between. Per the germline V gene, CDR1 is MDHEN and CDR2 is SYDVKM. The CDR3 consists of 15 residues. CDR3 sequence reads: CASSLGRRFSGGYTF. The CDR3 DNA sequence: TGTGCCAGCAGTTTAGGGCGCAGATTTTCGGGGGGCTACACCTTC.

This clone has a single count. V is TRBV18 and J is TRBJ2-7; D gene uncertain. This CDR3 region has 14 residues. V was cut by 5 bases and J by 2 bases, with 13 bases left in between. Germline assignment: CDR1 KGHSH and CDR2 LQKENI. The CDR3 bases are TGTGCCAGCTCATCTACGTCCGAACCCTACGAGCAGTACTTC. This encodes CASSSTSEPYEQYF. Supplemented by reference TRBV18 and TRBJ2-7, the full variable domain reads NAGVMQNPRHLVRRRGQEARLRCSPMKGHSHVYWYRQLPEEGLKFMVYLQKENIIDESGMPKERFSAEFPKEGPSILRIQQVVRGDSAAYFCASSSTSEPYEQYFGPGTRLTVT.

J is TRBJ1-2 and V is TRBV19; D is possibly TRBD1 (6 bases). CDR1 and CDR2 from the germline V gene are LNHDA and SQIVND (reference sequence). The CDR3 is 16 residues long. Trimming removed 7 bases from V and 0 bases from J, with 18 bases in between. The CDR3, as DNA: TGTGCCAGTAAGAGGGGGGGAAGGGCAACTAACTATGGCTACACCTTC. It specifies CASKRGGRATNYGYTF.

CDR3 amino acids: CASSNTGGQGGTRGPLHF. The CDR3 DNA reads as TGTGCCAGCAGTAACACGGGGGGACAGGGAGGCACAAGGGGACCCCTCCACTTT. The V call is TRBV27, the J call TRBJ1-6; TRBD1 matches at 9 bases. CDR1 is MNHEY, CDR2 SMNVEV, per germline (reference sequence). Trimming took 5 bases from V and 12 from J; bases not matched to a gene: 20. The CDR3 sequence is 18 residues long.

DNA of the CDR3: TGTGCCAGCAGAAACCGGGACAAAGGCTCCTACGAGCAGTACTTC. Protein: CASRNRDKGSYEQYF. The chain links TRBV28 to TRBJ2-7; a weak D match, TRBD1 (6 bases). Trimming removed 6 bases from V and 0 bases from J, with 15 bases in between. The CDR3 consists of 15 residues. Germline CDR1 reads MDHEN; CDR2 reads SYDVKM.

V usage is TRBV29-1 and J usage is TRBJ2-2; 12 bases align to TRBD2. The CDR3 is 13 residues long. Germline V CDR1 and CDR2: SQVTM, ANQGSEA. V dropped 4 bases and J dropped 6; count of bases not matched to a gene: 0. The CDR3 DNA is TGCAGCGTTGCTAGCGGGGGGGCCGGGGAGCTGTTTTTT. As protein: CSVASGGAGELFF.

The CDR3 DNA is TGTGTGGTAGGGAAAGGCTACGAGCAGTACTTC. It is translated as CVVGKGYEQYF. This chain joins TRBV21-1 and TRBJ2-7. TRBV21-1 is noted as a pseudogene. This CDR3 has 11 residues.

This chain joins TRBV19 and TRBJ1-4; 8 nucleotides match TRBD1. Germline CDR1 reads LNHDA; CDR2 reads SQIVND (reference sequence). CDR3 length: 14 residues. J lost 8 bases, V lost 4 bases, and 6 bases had no gene match. The CDR3 loop reads CASSKGRGREKLFF. The CDR3 nucleotides read TGTGCCAGTAGTAAGGGCAGGGGGCGAGAAAAACTGTTTTTT. The complete variable domain, with remaining parts taken from reference TRBV19 and TRBJ1-4, reads DGGITQSPKYLFRKEGQNVTLSCEQNLNHDAMYWYRQDPGQGLRLIYYSQIVNDFQKGDIAEGYSVSREKKESFPLTVTSAQKNPTAFYLCASSKGRGREKLFFGSGTQLSVL.

The rearrangement joins TRBV9 to TRBJ2-3; perhaps D is TRBD1 or TRBD2 (5 bases each). The CDR3 extends over 13 amino acids. Trimming pared 3 bases from V and 6 bases from J, leaving 11 bases between. The germline CDR1 and CDR2 sequences are SGDLS and YYNGEE. The CDR3 DNA reads TGTGCCAGCAGCGGACAGCGGTGGGATACGCAGTATTTT. Protein product: CASSGQRWDTQYF.

In its sample, this clone was seen once. This chain connects TRBV27 to TRBJ2-5; D gene ambiguous. The length of the CDR3 is 14 residues. V lost 5 bases to trimming and J lost 2 bases, with 12 bases between them. Looked up from germline, CDR1 is MNHEY and CDR2 is SMNVEV (reference sequence). This CDR3 reads CASSPYERQETQYF. CDR3 in DNA: TGTGCCAGCAGTCCGTACGAGAGACAAGAGACCCAGTACTTC.

The V gene is TRBV21-1, the J gene TRBJ1-6; the DNA was not used to check the table's D call, TRBD1. TRBV21-1 is shown as a pseudogene. This CDR3 region has 17 residues. The CDR3 sequence: CAGQGQGDLRGNSPLHF. The CDR3 nucleotides are TGTGCCGGACAAGGACAGGGTGATCTCCGGGGTAATTCACCCCTCCACTTT.

The chain carries TRBV5-1 and TRBJ2-7; 9 bases agree with TRBD1. Germline assignment: CDR1 SGHRS and CDR2 YFSETQ. The CDR3 is made up of 15 amino acids. The trim removed 4 bases at V and 1 base at J, leaving 6 bases unmatched. The CDR3 here is CASSTGQGASYEQYF. DNA for the CDR3: TGCGCCAGCAGCACGGGACAGGGCGCTTCCTACGAGCAGTACTTC.